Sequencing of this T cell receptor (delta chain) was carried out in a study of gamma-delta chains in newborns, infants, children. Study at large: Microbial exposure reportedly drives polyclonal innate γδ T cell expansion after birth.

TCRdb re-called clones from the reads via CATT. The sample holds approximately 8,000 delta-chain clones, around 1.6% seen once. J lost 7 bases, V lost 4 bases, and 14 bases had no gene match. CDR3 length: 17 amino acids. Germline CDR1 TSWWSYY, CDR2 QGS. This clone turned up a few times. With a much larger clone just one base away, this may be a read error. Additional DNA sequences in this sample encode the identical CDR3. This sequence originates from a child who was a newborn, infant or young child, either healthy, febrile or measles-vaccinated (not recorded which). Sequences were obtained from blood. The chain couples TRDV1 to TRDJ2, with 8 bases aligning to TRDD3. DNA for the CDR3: TGTGCTCTTGGGGCAATACGCTATGGGGGATCAGAAGCACAACTCTTCTTT. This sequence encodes CALGAIRYGGSEAQLFF.